This is a list of T cell receptor beta chains from one sample in a study of blood T cell repertoires in COVID-19. Some clones are missing from TCRdb's copy, which holds only in-frame ones; the method was immunoSEQ multiplex PCR. The repertoire has 250,000 to 300,000 clones, 60% to 75% of them found once; the top ten carry approximately 3.2%. Sequencing input: peripheral blood. These receptors were obtained from a woman at least 80 years old with acute or convalescent COVID-19. CDR3s include the opening cysteine and the closing phenylalanine or tryptophan. A D gene is named only where the DNA matches it firmly. Clone size is not always given. Where it is, it says once, few, many or a class for expanded clones.

CASSSPGSDTQYF	TGTGCCAGCAGCTCGCCGGGGTCAGATACGCAGTATTTT	TRBJ2-3	-	-	TRBV5-4
CASSLASGKTGELFF	TGCGCCAGCAGCTTGGCCTCAGGGAAGACCGGGGAGCTGTTTTTT	TRBJ2-2	-	-	TRBV5-1
CASSLDVRGQPQHF	TGTGCCAGCAGCCTGGACGTTCGGGGACAGCCCCAGCATTTT	TRBJ1-5	-	-	TRBV6-5
CASSLASGTNEQFF	TGTGCCAGCAGCTTGGCTAGCGGCACCAATGAGCAGTTCTTC	TRBJ2-1	TRBD2	few	TRBV11-2
CASSGYSGNTIYF	TGTGCCAGTAGCGGTTACTCTGGAAACACCATATATTTT	TRBJ1-3	-	once	TRBV19
CASSEADSWGGYTF	TGTGCCAGCAGTGAAGCGGACAGTTGGGGTGGCTACACCTTC	TRBJ1-2	-	-	TRBV2
CASSLKGTSSGRHQPQHF	TGTGCCAGCAGTTTAAAGGGGACATCCTCCGGAAGGCATCAGCCCCAGCATTTT	TRBJ1-5	-	-	TRBV28
CASSRGGLAGAYEQYF	TGTGCCAGCAGCCGAGGGGGACTAGCGGGGGCCTACGAGCAGTACTTC	TRBJ2-7	TRBD2	-	TRBV11-3
CAIRNSGGPATYYNEQFF	TGTGCCATCAGGAATAGCGGGGGGCCGGCCACTTACTACAATGAGCAGTTCTTC	TRBJ2-1	TRBD2	-	TRBV10-3
CASRSQPISGGNYGYTF	TGTGCCAGCCGTAGTCAGCCAATATCCGGAGGTAACTATGGCTACACCTTC	TRBJ1-2	-	-	TRBV2
CARSPTAELDREFRRNQPQHF	TGTGCCAGAAGCCCGACCGCGGAACTGGACAGGGAGTTTAGGCGCAATCAGCCCCAGCATTTT	TRBJ1-5	TRBD1	-	TRBV5-3
CASSFGQGVQPQHF	TGTGCCAGCAGTTTCGGGCAGGGGGTTCAGCCCCAGCATTTT	TRBJ1-5	TRBD1	-	TRBV28
CATSRDPGQGGYGYTF	TGTGCCACCAGCAGAGATCCTGGACAGGGGGGCTATGGCTACACCTTC	TRBJ1-2	TRBD1	-	TRBV15
CACARGYNSPLHF	TGTGCCTGTGCCAGGGGGTATAATTCACCCCTCCACTTT	TRBJ1-6	TRBD1	few	TRBV30
CASSQDWGDRGSQYF	TGCGCCAGCAGCCAAGATTGGGGGGACAGGGGATCACAGTACTTC	TRBJ2-7	TRBD1	-	TRBV4-3
CASSYRNEQFF	TGTGCCAGTAGCTACCGGAATGAGCAGTTCTTC	TRBJ2-1	-	-	TRBV19
CASSLGLAEHNEQFF	TGTGCCAGCAGCTTGGGGCTAGCGGAGCACAATGAGCAGTTCTTC	TRBJ2-1	TRBD2	-	TRBV5-6
CASSYSGDRDYEQYF	TGTGCCAGCAGTTACTCTGGCGACAGGGACTACGAGCAGTACTTC	TRBJ2-7	TRBD1	few	TRBV6-5
CASSKSGQTNTEAFF	TGTGCCAGCAGCAAATCAGGGCAGACGAACACTGAAGCTTTCTTT	TRBJ1-1	-	-	TRBV21-1
CASSVGPSGASWGTDTQYF	TGTGCCAGCAGCGTAGGTCCTAGCGGGGCCTCTTGGGGCACAGATACGCAGTATTTT	TRBJ2-3	TRBD2	-	TRBV9
CASSTSYEQYF	TGTGCCAGCAGTACTTCCTACGAGCAGTACTTC	TRBJ2-7	-	-	TRBV2
CASSERAGRTGELFF	TGTGCCAGCAGTGAAAGGGCAGGGCGTACCGGGGAGCTGTTTTTT	TRBJ2-2	-	-	TRBV6-1
CAWSGGTGVPEKLFF	TGTGCCTGGAGTGGGGGGACAGGGGTTCCGGAAAAACTGTTTTTT	TRBJ1-4	TRBD1	-	TRBV30
CASSPLRGRSQYF	TGTGCCAGCAGCCCCCTCAGGGGGAGGTCGCAGTATTTT	TRBJ2-3	-	-	TRBV11-1
CARSPRQGFRVQPQHF	TGTGCCAGAAGCCCTCGACAGGGCTTCAGGGTTCAGCCCCAGCATTTT	TRBJ1-5	TRBD1	-	TRBV5-3
CASRLAGGGEFF	TGTGCCAGCCGGCTAGCGGGAGGTGGTGAGTTCTTC	TRBJ2-1	TRBD2	-	TRBV2